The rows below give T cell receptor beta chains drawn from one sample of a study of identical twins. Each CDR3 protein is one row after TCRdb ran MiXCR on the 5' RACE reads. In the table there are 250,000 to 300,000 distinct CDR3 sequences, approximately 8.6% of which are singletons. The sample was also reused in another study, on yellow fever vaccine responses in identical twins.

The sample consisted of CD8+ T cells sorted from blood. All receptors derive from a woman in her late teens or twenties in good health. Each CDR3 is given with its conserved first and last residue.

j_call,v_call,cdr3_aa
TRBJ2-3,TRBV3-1,CASSQDFWLAGETDTQYF
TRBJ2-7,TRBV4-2,CASSLGTSGRNEQYF
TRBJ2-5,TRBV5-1,CASSLDNTETQYF
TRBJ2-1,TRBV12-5,CASGLVAGPYNEQFF
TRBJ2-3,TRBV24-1,CATAGTGGPDTQYF
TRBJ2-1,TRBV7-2,CASSHKTTGLAGDPHYNEQFF
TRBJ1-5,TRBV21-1,CASSKDGGANQPQHF
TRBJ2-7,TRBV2,CASTGRVDYEQYF
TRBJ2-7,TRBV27,CASSLDRDSPYEQYF
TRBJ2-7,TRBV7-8,CASSFPGGAYEQYF
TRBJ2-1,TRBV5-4,CASSWEPRNEQFF
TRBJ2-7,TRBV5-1,CASSLALGSRGQEDLDEQYF
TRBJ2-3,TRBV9,CASNPAGATDTQYF
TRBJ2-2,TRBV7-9,CASSQQGALNTGELFF
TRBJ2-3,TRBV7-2,CASSSTSGRSDTQYF
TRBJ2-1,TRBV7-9,CASSLAVNMGYNEQFF
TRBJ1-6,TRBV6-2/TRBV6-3,CASSLGVPLHF
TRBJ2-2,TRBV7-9,CASSPTIDFGELFF
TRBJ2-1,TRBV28,CASSSPLAGGQYNEQFF
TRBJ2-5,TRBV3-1,CASSPFGVGETQYF
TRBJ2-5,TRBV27,CASSPRGTFQETQYF